The 10 T cell receptor beta chains below were found in one sample sequenced in a study of shared clonotypes between healthy human individuals. Profiling relied on immunoSEQ multiplex PCR, and the TCRdb table lists in-frame clones only, not all of them. The sample yields 520,000 or so clones, 60% to 85% seen once. Sequencing was performed on PBMCs. These TCRs come from a woman in her forties in good health. Some clones in this sample may be carry-over from other donors' samples.

The rearrangement uses TRBV28 and TRBJ1-1; 7 bases align to TRBD1. After removal of 6 bases from V and 6 bases from J, the junction contained 4 bases not matched to a gene. The CDR3 spans 12 residues. Germline values: CDR1 MDHEN, CDR2 SYDVKM. CDR3: CASRTRGAEAFF. CDR3 bases: TGTGCCAGCAGAACCAGGGGGGCTGAAGCTTTCTTT.

This clone occurred a few times. The gene calls are TRBV5-1 and TRBJ2-5; possibly TRBD1 for D (5 bases). V was pared by 1 base and J by 6 bases, with 16 bases between. From germline, CDR1 is SGHRS and CDR2 YFSETQ. The CDR3 spans 15 residues. The CDR3 here is CASSLMSPGQQTQYF. The CDR3 DNA follows: TGCGCCAGCAGCTTGATGAGCCCAGGGCAACAGACCCAGTACTTC.

A few counts support this clone. CDR3: CASSLSGRAYNEQFF. The DNA for the CDR3 is TGTGCCAGCAGCTTAAGCGGGAGGGCCTACAATGAGCAGTTCTTC. J is TRBJ2-1 and V is TRBV11-2; 10 bases are shared with TRBD2. The germline gives CDR1 SGHAT, CDR2 FQNNGV. The ends lost 2 bases at V and 2 bases at J; junction bases unmatched: 0. The CDR3 has 15 residues.

The rearrangement uses TRBV11-2 and TRBJ2-1; 8 bases line up with TRBD2. The CDR3 consists of 15 residues. J gave up 9 bases and V 5 bases, and 12 bases lay outside the gene matches. Germline V gene sequence: CDR1 SGHAT, CDR2 FQNNGV. CDR3 amino acids: CASSPRLAGVGEQFF. The CDR3 DNA reads as TGTGCCAGCAGCCCCCGGCTAGCGGGTGTAGGTGAGCAGTTCTTC.

As to this clone: This same CDR3 is encoded by further DNA sequences in the sample. The V call is TRBV9, the J call TRBJ2-3; D unclear. From germline, CDR1 is SGDLS and CDR2 YYNGEE. The CDR3 is 14 residues long. V shed 0 bases and J shed 2 bases, with 7 bases lying between them. DNA for the CDR3: TGTGCCAGCAGCGTAGTGGCGTCCACAGATACGCAGTATTTT. Protein sequence: CASSVVASTDTQYF.

The chain recombines TRBV4-2 with TRBJ2-2, with D tentatively TRBD1 or TRBD2 (5 bases each). Trimming stripped 0 bases from V and 3 bases from J, with 8 bases between. This CDR3 region has 15 residues. CDR1 and CDR2 from the germline V gene are LGHNA and YNFKEQ. CDR3 bases: TGTGCCAGCAGCCAAGATCGAGGGGACACCGGGGAGCTGTTTTTT. The encoded protein is CASSQDRGDTGELFF.

This sequence joins TRBV5-6 and TRBJ2-7, with D possibly being TRBD1 or TRBD2 (5 bases each). Trimming stripped 2 bases from V and 2 bases from J, with 11 bases between. CDR1 is SGHDT and CDR2 is YYEEEE in the germline V gene. This CDR3 has 14 amino acids. CDR3 nucleotide sequence: TGTGCCAGCAGCTTCCGGCCGGGGCCCTACGAGCAGTACTTC. Encoded protein: CASSFRPGPYEQYF.

The genes are TRBV2 and TRBJ2-7; 10 bases are shared with TRBD2. CDR1 is SNHLY and CDR2 is FYNNEI in the germline V gene. Trimming cost V 6 bases and J 1 base; bases outside gene matches: 6. There are 15 residues in the CDR3. This CDR3 is CASRAGTSASYEQYF. CDR3 bases: TGTGCCAGCAGAGCCGGGACTAGCGCGTCCTACGAGCAGTACTTC. The full variable domain, in which reference TRBV2 and TRBJ2-7 provide the parts outside the CDR3, is EPEVTQTPSHQVTQMGQEVILRCVPISNHLYFYWYRQILGQKVEFLVSFYNNEISEKSEIFDDQFSVERPDGSNFTLKIRSTKLEDSAMYFCASRAGTSASYEQYFGPGTRLTVT.

This clone occurred a few times. The gene calls are TRBV11-2 and TRBJ1-5; D remains ambiguous. Trimming shortened V by 0 bases and J by 3 bases, and 0 bases separated the two germline ends. This CDR3 comprises 12 residues. Per the germline V gene, CDR1 is SGHAT and CDR2 is FQNNGV. For the CDR3, the DNA is TGTGCCAGCAGCTTAGACAATCAGCCCCAGCATTTT. The encoded protein is CASSLDNQPQHF.

The chain uses TRBV18 and TRBJ2-7; 8 bases map to TRBD2. The junction had 4 bases not matched to a gene; V was cut back by 3 bases and J by 3 bases. This CDR3 comprises 14 residues. The germline CDR1 and CDR2 sequences are KGHSH and LQKENI. CDR3 residues: CASSPYGRDYEQYF. As DNA, the CDR3 is TGTGCCAGCTCACCTTACGGGAGGGACTACGAGCAGTACTTC.